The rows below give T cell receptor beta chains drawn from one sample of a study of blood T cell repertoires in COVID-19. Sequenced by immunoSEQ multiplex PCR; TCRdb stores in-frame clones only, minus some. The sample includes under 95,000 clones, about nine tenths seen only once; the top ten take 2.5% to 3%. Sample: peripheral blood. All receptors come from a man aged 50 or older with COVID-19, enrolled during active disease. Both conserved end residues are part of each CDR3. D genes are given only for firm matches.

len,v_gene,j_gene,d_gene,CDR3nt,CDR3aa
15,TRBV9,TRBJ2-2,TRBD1,TGTGCCAGCAGCGTAGGACAGGGGACCACCGGGGAGCTGTTTTTT,CASSVGQGTTGELFF
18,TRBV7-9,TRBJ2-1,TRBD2,TGTGCCAGCAGCCTTTTTGGACTAGCGGGAAGGTCCTACAATGAGCAGTTCTTC,CASSLFGLAGRSYNEQFF
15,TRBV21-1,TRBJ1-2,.,TGTGCCAGCAGCAGATGTGGCCAGGATAACTATGGCTACACCTTC,CASSRCGQDNYGYTF
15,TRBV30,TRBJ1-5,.,TGTGCCTGGAGTCCACCCGGGGGGGGACCTAGGCCCCAGCATTTT,CAWSPPGGGPRPQHF
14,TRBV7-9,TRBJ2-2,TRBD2,TGTGCCAGCTCCCGTGCGGGGGGAACCGGGGAGCTGTTTTTT,CASSRAGGTGELFF
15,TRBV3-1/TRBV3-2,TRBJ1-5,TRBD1,TGTGCCAGCAGCCAAGTCAGGGGGGTTGATCAGCCCCAGCATTTT,CASSQVRGVDQPQHF
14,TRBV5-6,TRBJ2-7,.,TGTGCCAGCAGCTTGCTAGCGCCATCCTACGAGCAGTACTTC,CASSLLAPSYEQYF
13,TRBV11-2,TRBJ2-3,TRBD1,TGTGCCAGCAGCATGGACAGGGGGCAAGCGCAGTATTTT,CASSMDRGQAQYF
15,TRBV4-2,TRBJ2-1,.,TGTGCCAGCAGCCAAGGGCAGGGCCTTTTAAATGAGCAGTTCTTC,CASSQGQGLLNEQFF
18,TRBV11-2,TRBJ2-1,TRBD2,TGTGCCAGCAGCCCCTACCGGGGGGGCAGCAATTACTACAATGAGCAGTTCTTC,CASSPYRGGSNYYNEQFF
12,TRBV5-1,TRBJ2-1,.,TGCGCCAGCGGGGCTAGTCGGAATGAGCAGTTCTTC,CASGASRNEQFF
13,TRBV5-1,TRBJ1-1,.,TGCGCCAGCAGCTTCTCAGGGGCCACTGAAGCTTTCTTT,CASSFSGATEAFF
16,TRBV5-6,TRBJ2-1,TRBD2,TGTGCCAGCAGCTTGGACGGGACTAGGGGTTACAATGAGCAGTTCTTC,CASSLDGTRGYNEQFF